The 16 T cell receptor beta chains in this list originate from one sample, sequenced in a study of metastatic and nonmetastatic thyroid tumors. Every patient was untreated before thyroid surgery. TCRdb re-called the PCR reads with MiXCR. The data hold roughly 38,000 clones, with around 10% observed a single time. The sample comprised blood. The receptors stem from a male donor with papillary thyroid cancer or a benign thyroid nodule (not recorded which). Some clones in this sample may be carry-over from other donors' samples.

This clone was seen more than once but under ten times. The chain uses TRBV10-1 and TRBJ2-1; 8 bases map to TRBD1. Looked up from germline, CDR1 is WNHNN and CDR2 is SYGVQD (reference sequence). The CDR3 covers 15 residues. CDR3 bases: TGCGTCATCAGTGAGAACCAGGGGGCGTACAATGAGCAGTTCTTC. Its protein product is CVISENQGAYNEQFF.

In its sample, this clone was seen many times. The rearrangement links TRBV7-2 to TRBJ2-5; D might be TRBD2 (5 bases). Germline V gene lookup returns CDR1 SGHTA and CDR2 FQGNSA. There are 15 residues in the CDR3. Trimming pared 0 bases from V and 4 bases from J, leaving 12 bases between. The CDR3: CASSLAVVGGETQYF. CDR3 DNA sequence: TGTGCCAGCAGCTTAGCTGTCGTCGGAGGAGAGACCCAGTACTTC.

The chain combines TRBV7-8 with TRBJ1-2; TRBD1 agrees at 7 bases. V was clipped by 1 base and J by 3 bases; unmatched bases: 8. CDR3 size: 16 residues. CDR1 is SGHVS, CDR2 FQNEAQ, per germline. The CDR3 region has the DNA TGTGCCAGCAGCTTAGGTGTAGGGGGCTTGGACTATGGCTACACCTTC. Protein: CASSLGVGGLDYGYTF.

Ten or more counts support this clone. This chain uses TRBV6-1 with TRBJ2-1, with 7 bases aligning to TRBD2. Trimming cost V 8 bases and J 4 bases; bases outside gene matches: 14. CDR1 and CDR2 from the germline V gene are MNHNS and SASEGT. The CDR3 sequence is 16 residues long. The CDR3 DNA sequence: TGTGCCAGCTCCGAAAAAAAACTAGCGCTTTACAATGAGCAGTTCTTC. It translates to CASSEKKLALYNEQFF.

This clone was observed a few times. This may be a read error: a much more frequent sequence differs by one nucleotide. The J gene is TRBJ2-3, the V gene TRBV11-2, with D unresolved. This CDR3 has 15 residues. Germline CDR1 reads SGHAT; CDR2 reads FQNNGV. This chain's CDR3 is CASSSMTVGTDAQYF. CDR3 DNA: TGTGCCAGCAGCTCCATGACTGTGGGCACAGATGCGCAGTATTTT.

At least ten counts were recorded for this clone. The CDR3 DNA follows: TGTGCCAGCAACAAAGTGGTAGCCAAAAACATTCAGTACTTC. Translating gives CASNKVVAKNIQYF. The J gene is TRBJ2-4, the V gene TRBV2; D remains unclear. The CDR3 runs 14 residues. V dropped 7 bases and J dropped 0 bases, with 10 bases sitting between them. Germline assignment: CDR1 SNHLY and CDR2 FYNNEI.

This clone was observed a few times. The chain is built from TRBV3-1 and TRBJ2-4; 9 nucleotides line up with TRBD2. Germline CDR1 is LGHDT and CDR2 is YNNKEL (reference sequence). The CDR3 is made up of 16 amino acids. Trimming at V came to 3 bases and at J to 7 bases, leaving 10 bases not matched to a gene. CDR3 protein: CASSHKGREGVNIQYF. In DNA form, the CDR3 reads TGTGCCAGCAGCCACAAAGGGCGGGAGGGGGTGAACATTCAGTACTTC.

This clone appeared many times. The chain employs TRBV5-1 and TRBJ1-1; D is possibly TRBD1 (5 bases). Per germline, CDR1 SGHRS and CDR2 YFSETQ. The CDR3 is 14 residues long. Trimming left V 0 bases short and J 3 bases short, with 9 bases between. This CDR3 reads CASSLGEGYTEAFF. Written as DNA, the CDR3 is TGCGCCAGCAGCTTGGGAGAGGGGTACACTGAAGCTTTCTTT.

This clone was observed a handful of times. A read error may explain this, as a much larger clone is one base away. This chain connects TRBV6-2 or TRBV6-3 to TRBJ2-6; tentatively, D is TRBD2 (5 bases). The CDR3 consists of 15 residues. Germline values: CDR1 MNHEY, CDR2 SVGEGT. The CDR3 sequence: CASSEGSSVANVLTF. Written as DNA, the CDR3 is TGTGCCAGCAGTGAGGGTAGCTCTGTGGCCAACGTCCTGACTTTC.

In its sample, this clone was seen many times. The chain uses TRBV11-1 and TRBJ2-2, with D possibly being TRBD2 (6 bases). Germline V gene sequence: CDR1 SGHAT, CDR2 FQDESV (reference sequence). This CDR3 has 16 amino acids. With 5 bases removed from V and 3 bases from J, the gap between germline ends came to 16 bases. The CDR3 reads CASSPGLQLYTGELFF. The CDR3 bases are TGTGCCAGCAGCCCAGGACTACAACTATACACCGGGGAGCTGTTTTTT. Based on the CDR3 plus reference TRBV11-1 and TRBJ2-2, the full variable domain is EAEVAQSPRYKITEKSQAVAFWCDPISGHATLYWYRQILGQGPELLVQFQDESVVDDSQLPKDRFSAERLKGVDSTLKIQPAELGDSAMYLCASSPGLQLYTGELFFGEGSRLTVL.

This clone was seen at least ten times. The chain couples TRBV5-1 to TRBJ2-7; no clear D. The germline gives CDR1 SGHRS, CDR2 YFSETQ. Deletions cut 3 bases from V and 3 bases from J, with 10 bases between. The CDR3 loop spans 13 amino acids. CDR3 DNA: TGCGCCAGCAGCTCCCCAATAAACTACGAGCAGTACTTC. It is translated as CASSSPINYEQYF.

With regard to this clone: A much bigger clone sits one base away, suggesting this may be a read error. The chain links TRBV29-1 to TRBJ1-2; TRBD1 aligns across 8 bases. CDR1 and CDR2 (germline): SQVTM, ANQGSEA. The CDR3 has 15 residues. The J segment lost 5 bases and the V segment lost 7 bases, leaving 15 bases of the junction unmatched. The CDR3 bases are TGCAGCGCCCGATCTCCAGGGGGCATTGGATATGGCTACACCTTC. Translated, it gives CSARSPGGIGYGYTF.

This clone was recorded many times. The V call is TRBV4-2, the J call TRBJ2-5, with 7 bases identical to TRBD2. V trimming: 0 bases; J trimming: 5 bases; junction bases outside the gene matches: 9. The CDR3 is made up of 16 amino acids. CDR1 is LGHNA, CDR2 YNFKEQ, per germline. CDR3 in amino acids: CASSQDRGEGRETQYF. DNA for the CDR3: TGTGCCAGCAGCCAAGATCGGGGGGAGGGCCGGGAGACCCAGTACTTC.

This clone was detected ten times or more. This specimen includes other DNA sequences encoding the same CDR3. This chain connects TRBV7-8 to TRBJ2-5; D may be TRBD1 or TRBD2 (5 bases each). V shed 1 base and J shed 5 bases, with 14 bases lying between them. Germline V gene data show CDR1 as SGHVS and CDR2 as FQNEAQ. The CDR3 covers 15 residues. CDR3 amino acids: CASSLEAGPGETQYF. CDR3 bases: TGTGCCAGCAGCTTAGAGGCAGGGCCGGGGGAGACCCAGTACTTC.

This clone has at least ten counts. This rearrangement joins TRBV12-3 or TRBV12-4 to TRBJ2-2; possible D gene TRBD1, 6 bases. This CDR3 spans 16 amino acids. Trimming cost V 5 bases and J 0 bases, with 13 bases left between them. CDR3 coding DNA: TGTGCCAGCAGTCTAACAGGGCTCGCGAACACCGGGGAGCTGTTTTTT. Protein: CASSLTGLANTGELFF.

This clone was seen at least ten times. The V gene is TRBV28, the J gene TRBJ2-4; a weak D match, TRBD1 (5 bases). Trimming shortened V by 2 bases and J by 12 bases, and 11 bases separated the two germline ends. The CDR3 spans 12 residues. Germline assignment: CDR1 MDHEN and CDR2 SYDVKM. CDR3 bases: TGTGCCAGCAGTTTAGAGGTTGGGGCTCAGTACTTC. This translates into CASSLEVGAQYF.